The sequence of this T cell receptor (beta chain) was determined in a study of blood T cell repertoires in COVID-19. Produced via immunoSEQ multiplex PCR; TCRdb's table is partial and in-frame only. Of over 250,000 clones listed, around 80% were seen once; the top ten hold 3.5% to 5%. The source of this sequence is a man in his thirties or forties with acute COVID-19. Material for sequencing was PBMCs or T cells enriched from blood (not recorded which).

Here the CDR3 reads CASSQVSNTGELFF. The DNA for the CDR3 is TGTGCCAGCAGCCAAGTTTCTAACACCGGGGAGCTGTTTTTT. The chain links TRBV14 to TRBJ2-2, with D unclear. The CDR3 consists of 14 residues. V lost 1 base, J lost 2 bases, and 5 bases lay in between. Germline CDR1 reads SGHDN; CDR2 reads FVKESK.